This T cell receptor beta chain was obtained from a study of shared clonotypes between healthy human individuals. This clone occurred a few times. Other DNA sequences in this specimen translate into the identical CDR3. TCRdb keeps only in-frame clones here, not all; method: immunoSEQ multiplex PCR. The data contain roughly 1,000,000 clones, approximately 80% of them singletons. The CDR3 length is 14 residues. With 4 bases clipped from V and 5 bases from J, the junction kept 4 bases outside the gene matches. CDR1 is SGHTA and CDR2 is FQGTGA in the germline V gene. This clonotype was obtained from a man between 18 and 35 years old in good health. Some clones in this sample may be carry-over from other donors' samples. Material: memory CD4+ T cells from PBMCs. Subset of the sample: CD45RA-negative fraction. The chain couples TRBV7-3 to TRBJ2-5; TRBD1 aligns across 10 bases. The CDR3 DNA reads as TGTGCCAGCAGCTCGGGGACAGGGGAGGAGACCCAGTACTTC. It codes for CASSSGTGEETQYF.